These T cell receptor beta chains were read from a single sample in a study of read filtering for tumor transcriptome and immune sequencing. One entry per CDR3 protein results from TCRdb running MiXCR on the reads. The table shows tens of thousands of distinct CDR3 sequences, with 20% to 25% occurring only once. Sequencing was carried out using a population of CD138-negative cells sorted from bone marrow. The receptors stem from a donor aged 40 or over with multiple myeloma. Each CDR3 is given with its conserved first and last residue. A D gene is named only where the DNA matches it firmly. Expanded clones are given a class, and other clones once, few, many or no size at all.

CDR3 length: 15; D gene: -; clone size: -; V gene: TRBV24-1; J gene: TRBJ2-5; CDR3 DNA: TGTGCCTCCAGTGATTCCAGACAGGGAGGTGAGACCCAGTACTTC; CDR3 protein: CASSDSRQGGETQYF
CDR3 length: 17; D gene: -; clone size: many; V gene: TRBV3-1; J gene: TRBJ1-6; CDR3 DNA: TGTGCCAGCAGCCCGGGGCAGTGGAGCTCCTATAATTCACCCCTCCACTTT; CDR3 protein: CASSPGQWSSYNSPLHF
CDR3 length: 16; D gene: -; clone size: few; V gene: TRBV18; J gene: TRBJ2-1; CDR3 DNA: TGTGCCAGCTCACCCCAGTCGGGGGTTTCCTACAATGAGCAGTTCTTC; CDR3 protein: CASSPQSGVSYNEQFF
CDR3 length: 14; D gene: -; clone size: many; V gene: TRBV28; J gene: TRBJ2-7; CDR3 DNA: TGTGCCAGCAGTTTCTTGGACAACTCCTACGAGCAGTACTTC; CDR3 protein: CASSFLDNSYEQYF
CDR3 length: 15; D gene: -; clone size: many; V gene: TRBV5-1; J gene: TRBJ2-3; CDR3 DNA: TGCGCCAGCAGCTTGGTTAGCCTACGCACAGATACGCAGTATTTT; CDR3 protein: CASSLVSLRTDTQYF
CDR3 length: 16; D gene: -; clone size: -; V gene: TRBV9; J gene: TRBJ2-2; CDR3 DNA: TGTGCCAGCATCCAATTCCCGGGACAAAACACCGGTGAGCTGTTTTTT; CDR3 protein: CASIQFPGQNTGELFF
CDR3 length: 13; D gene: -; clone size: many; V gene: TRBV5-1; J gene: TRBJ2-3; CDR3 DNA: TGCGCCAGCAGCTTGGGGACGGAAGATACGCAGTATTTT; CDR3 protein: CASSLGTEDTQYF
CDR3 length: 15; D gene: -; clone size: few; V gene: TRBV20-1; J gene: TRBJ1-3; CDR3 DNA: TGCAGTGCTAGGGCGTTCCAGGGGTTGGGAAACACCATATATTTT; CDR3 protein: CSARAFQGLGNTIYF
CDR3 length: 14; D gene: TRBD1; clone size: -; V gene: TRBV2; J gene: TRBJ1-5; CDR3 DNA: TGTGCCAGCAGTGAGGGACAGGTCTATCAGCCCCAGCATTTT; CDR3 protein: CASSEGQVYQPQHF
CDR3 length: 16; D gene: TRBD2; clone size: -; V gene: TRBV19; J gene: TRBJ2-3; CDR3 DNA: TGTGCCAGTATGGGGGCCGGGCGGGGGGCCACAGATACGCAGTATTTT; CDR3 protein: CASMGAGRGATDTQYF
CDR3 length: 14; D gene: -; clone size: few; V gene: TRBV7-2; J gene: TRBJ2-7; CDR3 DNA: TGTGCCAGCAGCTTGCAACAGGAGAGCTACGAGCAGTACTTC; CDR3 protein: CASSLQQESYEQYF
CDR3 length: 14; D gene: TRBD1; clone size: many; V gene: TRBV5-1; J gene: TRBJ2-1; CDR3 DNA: TGCGCCAGCGCTACAGGGGGCGCAAGCAATGAGCAGTTCTTC; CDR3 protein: CASATGGASNEQFF
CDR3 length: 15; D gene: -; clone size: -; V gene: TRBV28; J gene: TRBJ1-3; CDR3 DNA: TGTGCCAGCCTTTTATCGTTGGGATTAGGAAACACCATATATTTT; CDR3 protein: CASLLSLGLGNTIYF
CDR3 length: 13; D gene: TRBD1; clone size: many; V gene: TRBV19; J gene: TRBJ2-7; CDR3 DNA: TGTGCCAGTAGTGGGACAGAGAGCTACGAGCAGTACTTC; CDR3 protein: CASSGTESYEQYF
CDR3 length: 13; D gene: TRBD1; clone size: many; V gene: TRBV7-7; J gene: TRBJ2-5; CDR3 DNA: TGTGCTAGCAGCCGACAGGGCGTGGAGACCCAGTGCTTC; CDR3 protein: CASSRQGVETQCF
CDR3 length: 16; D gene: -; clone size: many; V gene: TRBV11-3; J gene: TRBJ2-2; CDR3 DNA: TGTGCCAGCAGCCCATCCGGGACTTACATCACCGGGGAGCTGTTTTTT; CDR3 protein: CASSPSGTYITGELFF
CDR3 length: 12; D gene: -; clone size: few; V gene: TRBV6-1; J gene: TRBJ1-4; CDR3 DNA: TGTGCCAGTGGCAGGCGTAATGAAAAACTGTTTTTT; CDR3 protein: CASGRRNEKLFF
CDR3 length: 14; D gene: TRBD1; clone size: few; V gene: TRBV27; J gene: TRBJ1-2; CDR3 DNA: TGTGCCAGCAGTAACGGACAGGTCGGCGGGGGCTACACCTTC; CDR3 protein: CASSNGQVGGGYTF
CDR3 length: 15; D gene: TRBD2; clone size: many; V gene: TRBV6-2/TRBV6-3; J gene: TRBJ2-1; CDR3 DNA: TGTGCCAGCAGTTCCGGGGGGGCCGGGTTCAATGAGCAGTTCTTC; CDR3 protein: CASSSGGAGFNEQFF
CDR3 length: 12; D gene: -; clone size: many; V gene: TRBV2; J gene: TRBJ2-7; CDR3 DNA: TGTGCCAGCAGTACGCAGGGGTACGAGCAGTACTTC; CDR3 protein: CASSTQGYEQYF
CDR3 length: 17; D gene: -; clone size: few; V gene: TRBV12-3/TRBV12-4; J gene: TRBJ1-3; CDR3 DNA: TGTGCCAGCAGCCTACGGGACCGTGTAAGCTCTGGAAACACCATATATTTT; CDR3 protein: CASSLRDRVSSGNTIYF
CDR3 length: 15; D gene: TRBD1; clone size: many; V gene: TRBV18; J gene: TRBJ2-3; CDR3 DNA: TGTGCCAGCTCAACCCGACAGGGCGGTGCAGATACGCAGTATTTT; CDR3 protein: CASSTRQGGADTQYF
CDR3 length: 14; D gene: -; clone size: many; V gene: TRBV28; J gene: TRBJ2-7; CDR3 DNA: TGTGCCAGCAGTTTACCCCAGGGTTCCGCCGAGCAGTACTTC; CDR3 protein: CASSLPQGSAEQYF
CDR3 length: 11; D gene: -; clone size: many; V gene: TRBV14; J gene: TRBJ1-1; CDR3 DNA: TGTGCCAGCAGCCAAGGGGGTCGGGCTTTCTTT; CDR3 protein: CASSQGGRAFF